These T cell receptor beta chains were read from a single sample in a study of post-analysis software for immune sequencing data. Each CDR3 protein gets one entry after TCRdb re-called the PCR reads with MiXCR. The table includes roughly 730,000 distinct CDR3 sequences, 30% detected once. Sequenced: blood. The receptors shown here come from a girl aged 10 to 17 with multiple sclerosis. CDR3s include the opening cysteine and the closing phenylalanine or tryptophan. A D gene is named only where the DNA matches it firmly. Clone size is not always given. Where it is, it says once, few, many or a class for expanded clones.

clone size: once
V gene: TRBV5-1
J gene: TRBJ2-1
D gene: TRBD2
CDR3 DNA: TGCGCCAGCAGCTTGTCTAGCCTGGGGGGGGGGAATGAGCAGTTCTTC
CDR3 protein: CASSLSSLGGGNEQFF

clone size: once
V gene: TRBV24-1
J gene: TRBJ1-5
D gene: TRBD1
CDR3 DNA: TGTGCCACCAGTCACTCCGGGACAGGGGATCAGCCCCAGCATTTT
CDR3 protein: CATSHSGTGDQPQHF

clone size: few
V gene: TRBV7-2
J gene: TRBJ1-5
D gene: .
CDR3 DNA: TGTGCCAGCAGCTTAGAGACAGTATATAGCAATCAGCCCCAGCATTTT
CDR3 protein: CASSLETVYSNQPQHF

clone size: .
V gene: TRBV7-2
J gene: TRBJ2-2
D gene: .
CDR3 DNA: TGTGCCAGCAGCTCACAGTTCGGGTCGGGCGGGGAGCTGTTTTTT
CDR3 protein: CASSSQFGSGGELFF

clone size: .
V gene: TRBV7-2
J gene: TRBJ2-7
D gene: .
CDR3 DNA: TGTGCCAGCAGCCCCGACGGTGTTATGGTCGAGCAGTACTTC
CDR3 protein: CASSPDGVMVEQYF

clone size: .
V gene: TRBV12-3/TRBV12-4
J gene: TRBJ1-5
D gene: .
CDR3 DNA: TGTGCCAGCAGTTTCCAGATACGTAGCAATCAGCCCCAGCATTTT
CDR3 protein: CASSFQIRSNQPQHF

clone size: few
V gene: TRBV20-1
J gene: TRBJ2-5
D gene: .
CDR3 DNA: TGCAGTGCTAGAGGCCTCCGGGCCCTATACTCGGAGACCCAGTACTTC
CDR3 protein: CSARGLRALYSETQYF

clone size: .
V gene: TRBV28
J gene: TRBJ1-4
D gene: .
CDR3 DNA: TGTGCCAGCATCGAAAGGGGTGTAAGCGAAAAACTGTTTTTT
CDR3 protein: CASIERGVSEKLFF

clone size: few
V gene: TRBV27
J gene: TRBJ2-2
D gene: .
CDR3 DNA: TGTGCCAGCACCCACCGGTGGGGGACGGTGAACACCGGGGAGCTGTTTTTT
CDR3 protein: CASTHRWGTVNTGELFF

clone size: .
V gene: TRBV7-9
J gene: TRBJ1-1
D gene: .
CDR3 DNA: TGTGCCAGCAGCTCCCCACGAGGATTGGCAGCTTTCTTT
CDR3 protein: CASSSPRGLAAFF

clone size: .
V gene: TRBV12-3/TRBV12-4
J gene: TRBJ2-3
D gene: .
CDR3 DNA: TGTGCCAGCAGGAAAGCAGATACGCAGTATTTT
CDR3 protein: CASRKADTQYF

clone size: .
V gene: TRBV15
J gene: TRBJ2-1
D gene: TRBD2
CDR3 DNA: TGTGCCACCAGCACACTAGCGGGGGTGCAGTTCTTC
CDR3 protein: CATSTLAGVQFF

clone size: .
V gene: TRBV11-2
J gene: TRBJ2-7
D gene: .
CDR3 DNA: TGTGCCAGCAGCACGGGCCTTTCCCCCTACGAGCAGTACTTC
CDR3 protein: CASSTGLSPYEQYF

clone size: few
V gene: TRBV9
J gene: TRBJ2-5
D gene: .
CDR3 DNA: TGTGCCAGCAGCGTAGAGGTCCGGGGAACAGAGACCCAGTACTTC
CDR3 protein: CASSVEVRGTETQYF

clone size: .
V gene: TRBV7-2
J gene: TRBJ1-5
D gene: .
CDR3 DNA: TGTGCCAGCAGCTTAGAATCCGGGGTGGGCAATCAGCCCCAGCATTTT
CDR3 protein: CASSLESGVGNQPQHF

clone size: .
V gene: TRBV7-8
J gene: TRBJ1-1
D gene: .
CDR3 DNA: TGTGCCAGCGGCGCCAGGGAAGGGAACACTGAAGCTTTCTTT
CDR3 protein: CASGAREGNTEAFF

clone size: .
V gene: TRBV20-1
J gene: TRBJ2-3
D gene: TRBD2
CDR3 DNA: TGCAGTGCCAGACTAGCTTCTAGCACAGATACGCAGTATTTT
CDR3 protein: CSARLASSTDTQYF

clone size: .
V gene: TRBV5-1
J gene: TRBJ2-3
D gene: TRBD2
CDR3 DNA: TGCGCTAGCAGGCGGACTAGCCCAGATACGCAGTATTTT
CDR3 protein: CASRRTSPDTQYF

clone size: .
V gene: TRBV29-1
J gene: TRBJ2-2
D gene: TRBD2
CDR3 DNA: TGCAGCGTTGAGGTTGTGACTAGCGGGAGGTTGGGGGAGCTGTTTTTT
CDR3 protein: CSVEVVTSGRLGELFF

clone size: .
V gene: TRBV3-1
J gene: TRBJ2-5
D gene: .
CDR3 DNA: TGTGCCAGTCGTTGGCAGGGTGAAGAGACCCAGTACTTC
CDR3 protein: CASRWQGEETQYF

clone size: once
V gene: TRBV19
J gene: TRBJ2-1
D gene: .
CDR3 DNA: TGTGCCAGTAGTATGGGAATCTACAATGAGCAGTTCTTC
CDR3 protein: CASSMGIYNEQFF

clone size: few
V gene: TRBV7-2
J gene: TRBJ2-3
D gene: .
CDR3 DNA: TGTGCCAGCAGCTTAGGAGGGGGACCTAGCGCAGATACGCAGTATTTT
CDR3 protein: CASSLGGGPSADTQYF

clone size: once
V gene: TRBV20-1
J gene: TRBJ2-5
D gene: .
CDR3 DNA: TGCAGTGCCGCCCGGGGCGTCGGATCTCCGGAGACCCAGTACTTC
CDR3 protein: CSAARGVGSPETQYF

clone size: .
V gene: TRBV14
J gene: TRBJ1-2
D gene: TRBD1
CDR3 DNA: TGTGCCAGCAGCCAAGACCAGGACAGGGGCTTCTATGGCTACACCTTC
CDR3 protein: CASSQDQDRGFYGYTF

clone size: .
V gene: TRBV12-3/TRBV12-4
J gene: TRBJ2-5
D gene: .
CDR3 DNA: TGTGCCAGCAGTCAGATGGCAGCTGGGAGGTCAGAGACCCAGTACTTC
CDR3 protein: CASSQMAAGRSETQYF

clone size: few
V gene: TRBV20-1
J gene: TRBJ2-7
D gene: TRBD2
CDR3 DNA: TGCAGTGCTAACGACAGGGGACTAGCGGGAGGGATCTACGAGCAGTACTTC
CDR3 protein: CSANDRGLAGGIYEQYF

clone size: once
V gene: TRBV5-8
J gene: TRBJ2-3
D gene: TRBD1
CDR3 DNA: TGTGCCAACAGCTCCGGGACAGGGTTACATACGCAGTATTTT
CDR3 protein: CANSSGTGLHTQYF

clone size: .
V gene: TRBV12-3/TRBV12-4
J gene: TRBJ1-2
D gene: .
CDR3 DNA: TGTGCCAGCCTGCTGGGCCCAGCTAACTATGGCTACACCTTC
CDR3 protein: CASLLGPANYGYTF